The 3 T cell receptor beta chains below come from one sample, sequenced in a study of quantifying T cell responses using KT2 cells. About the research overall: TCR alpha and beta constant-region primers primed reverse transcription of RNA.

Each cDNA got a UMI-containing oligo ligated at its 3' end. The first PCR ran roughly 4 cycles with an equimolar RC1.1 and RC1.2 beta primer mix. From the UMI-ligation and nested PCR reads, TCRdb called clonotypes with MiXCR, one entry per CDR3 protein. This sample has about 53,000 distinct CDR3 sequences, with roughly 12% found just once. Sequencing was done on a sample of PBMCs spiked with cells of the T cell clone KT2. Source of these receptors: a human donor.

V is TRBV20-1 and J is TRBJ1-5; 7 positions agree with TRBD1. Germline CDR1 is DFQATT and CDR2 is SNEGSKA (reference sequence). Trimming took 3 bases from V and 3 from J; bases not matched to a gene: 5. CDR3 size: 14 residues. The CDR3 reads CSASRDRHNQPQHF. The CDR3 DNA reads TGCAGTGCTAGTCGGGACAGACACAATCAGCCCCAGCATTTT.

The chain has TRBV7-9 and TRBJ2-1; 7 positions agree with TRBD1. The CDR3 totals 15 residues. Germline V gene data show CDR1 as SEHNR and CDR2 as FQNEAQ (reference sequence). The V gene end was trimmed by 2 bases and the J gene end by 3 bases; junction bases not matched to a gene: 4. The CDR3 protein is CASSLLQGVYNEQFF. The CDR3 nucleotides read TGTGCCAGCAGCTTATTGCAGGGGGTCTACAATGAGCAGTTCTTC. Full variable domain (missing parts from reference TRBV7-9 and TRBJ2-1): DTGVSQNPRHKITKRGQNVTFRCDPISEHNRLYWYRQTLGQGPEFLTYFQNEAQLEKSRLLSDRFSAERPKGSFSTLEIQRTEQGDSAMYLCASSLLQGVYNEQFFGPGTRLTVL.

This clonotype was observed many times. For the CDR3, the DNA is TGTGCCAGCAGCTTAAGGACTAGCATCGAGCAGTACTTC. Amino acids: CASSLRTSIEQYF. V gene TRBV7-8 combines with J gene TRBJ2-7, with TRBD2 matching over 8 bases. The CDR3 is 13 residues long. Germline CDR1 is SGHVS and CDR2 is FQNEAQ. J gave up 6 bases and V 2 bases, and 3 bases lay outside the gene matches.